The sequence of this TCR beta chain was determined in a study of cytomegalovirus exposure and HLA in healthy donors. PCR employed 60 Vbeta and 13 Jbeta primers. The data were produced by immunoSEQ multiplex PCR, yet TCRdb's version contains in-frame clones alone and is incomplete. Altogether about 180,000 clones are present, roughly 82% being singletons, with the ten largest covering less than 2%. The sequenced material came from PBMCs. The TCR originated in a man in his forties in good health and CMV-seronegative.

The CDR3 is CASSVDEFTYEQYF. Here the CDR3 DNA reads TGTGCCAGCAGCGTAGACGAGTTTACCTACGAGCAGTACTTC. The rearrangement uses TRBV9 and TRBJ2-7; D is unclear. The CDR3 has 14 residues. Germline-derived CDR1 and CDR2 are SGDLS and YYNGEE. Trimming stripped 0 bases from V and 2 bases from J, with 9 bases between.